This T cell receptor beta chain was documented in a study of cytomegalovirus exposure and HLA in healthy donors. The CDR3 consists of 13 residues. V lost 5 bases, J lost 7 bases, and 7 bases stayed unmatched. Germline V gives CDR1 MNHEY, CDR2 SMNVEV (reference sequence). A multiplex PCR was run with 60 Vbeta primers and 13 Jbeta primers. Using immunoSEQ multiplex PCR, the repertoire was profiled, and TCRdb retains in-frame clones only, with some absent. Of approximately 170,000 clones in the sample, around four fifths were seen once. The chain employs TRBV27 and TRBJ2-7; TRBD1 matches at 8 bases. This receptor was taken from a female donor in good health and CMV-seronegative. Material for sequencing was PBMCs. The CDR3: CASSLLQGGEQYF. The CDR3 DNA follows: TGTGCCAGCAGTCTGTTACAGGGGGGAGAGCAGTACTTC.